A selection of T cell receptor beta chains follows, all from one sample in a study of shared clonotypes between healthy human individuals. The table came from immunoSEQ multiplex PCR; TCRdb's copy has only in-frame clones and leaves some out. The repertoire includes around 2,000,000 clones, roughly 94% of them detected once, and around 1.2% sits in the top ten. The material sequenced was naive CD8+ T cells sorted from blood. These receptors originate from a man between 18 and 35 years old in good health. CDR3s include the opening cysteine and the closing phenylalanine or tryptophan. A D gene is named only where the DNA matches it firmly. The size of a clone is reported for some rows only, either as once, few or many, or as a class for expanded clones.

abundance	d_gene	v_gene	j_gene	CDR3aa	CDR3nt
-	TRBD1	TRBV10-3	TRBJ2-7	CAIGPTGDEQYF	TGTGCCATCGGCCCGACAGGGGACGAGCAGTACTTC
-	-	TRBV5-8	TRBJ1-2	CASSTRGPGGYTF	TGTGCCAGCAGCACGAGGGGCCCCGGGGGCTACACCTTC
once	-	TRBV10-2	TRBJ2-3	CASSADGSTDTQYF	TGCGCCAGCAGTGCGGACGGTAGCACAGATACGCAGTATTTT
-	TRBD1	TRBV13	TRBJ2-7	CASSIRPGQGFVEQYF	TGTGCCAGCAGCATACGGCCGGGACAGGGATTTGTCGAGCAGTACTTC
-	-	TRBV7-9	TRBJ2-3	CASITPGLLGDTQYF	TGTGCCAGCATCACACCAGGCCTTCTCGGGGATACGCAGTATTTT
-	-	TRBV6-5	TRBJ2-2	CASSENGELFF	TGTGCCAGCAGTGAGAACGGGGAGCTGTTTTTT
-	-	TRBV9	TRBJ1-2	CASSDSGRLYGYTF	TGTGCCAGCAGCGATTCGGGGCGACTTTATGGCTACACCTTC
-	TRBD2	TRBV30	TRBJ2-2	CAWSPGGAGELFF	TGTGCCTGGAGCCCTGGGGGGGCCGGGGAGCTGTTTTTT
-	-	TRBV5-6	TRBJ1-1	CASSFGTGEAFF	TGTGCCAGCAGCTTCGGGACGGGTGAAGCTTTCTTT
-	TRBD1	TRBV9	TRBJ2-7	CASSPGDSNYEQYF	TGTGCCAGCAGCCCAGGGGACAGCAACTACGAGCAGTACTTC
-	TRBD2	TRBV10-3	TRBJ2-5	CAISLSGGDQETQYF	TGTGCCATCAGCCTTAGCGGGGGGGACCAAGAGACCCAGTACTTC
-	-	TRBV7-9	TRBJ2-7	CASSHLRDFAYEQYF	TGTGCCAGCAGCCACCTACGAGACTTTGCCTACGAGCAGTACTTC
-	-	TRBV14	TRBJ1-1	CASSLGTWTEAFF	TGTGCCAGCAGCTTGGGAACCTGGACTGAAGCTTTCTTT
-	-	TRBV7-6	TRBJ2-7	CASSLMAGAPYEQYF	TGTGCCAGCAGCTTAATGGCGGGGGCCCCCTACGAGCAGTACTTC
-	-	TRBV6-5	TRBJ2-7	CASRPFYEQYF	TGTGCCAGCAGGCCTTTTTACGAGCAGTACTTC
-	-	TRBV7-2	TRBJ2-3	CASSGHDGTPTGTQYF	TGTGCCAGCAGCGGACACGACGGGACGCCGACTGGTACGCAGTATTTT
-	TRBD1	TRBV6-1	TRBJ2-1	CASSEDQGAYNEQFF	TGTGCCAGCAGTGAAGATCAGGGGGCCTACAATGAGCAGTTCTTC
-	TRBD2	TRBV5-1	TRBJ2-7	CASSLDLGAGVFYEQYF	TGCGCCAGCAGCTTGGATCTCGGAGCGGGAGTTTTCTACGAGCAGTACTTC
-	-	TRBV7-3	TRBJ2-7	CASSLQGGAADEQYF	TGTGCCAGCAGCTTACAGGGGGGAGCTGCTGACGAGCAGTACTTC
-	-	TRBV4-3	TRBJ1-2	CASSQEILPYGYTF	TGCGCCAGCAGCCAAGAAATTCTCCCCTATGGCTACACCTTC
few	-	TRBV6-5	TRBJ2-7	CASSPGTYEQYF	TGTGCCAGCAGTCCAGGGACCTACGAGCAGTACTTC
-	-	TRBV13	TRBJ1-1	CASSLGFGVNTEAFF	TGTGCCAGCAGCTTAGGGTTCGGGGTGAACACTGAAGCTTTCTTT
-	-	TRBV10-2	TRBJ2-3	CASSESGNTQYF	TGCGCCAGCAGTGAGTCAGGAAATACGCAGTATTTT
-	-	TRBV2	TRBJ2-5	CASSPSRRGETQYF	TGTGCCAGCTCTCCCTCTAGGAGGGGAGAGACCCAGTACTTC
once	TRBD2	TRBV27	TRBJ2-3	CASNPSGGDTQYF	TGTGCCAGCAATCCTAGCGGGGGCGATACGCAGTATTTT
-	TRBD1	TRBV7-9	TRBJ2-5	CASSPGQEGRETQYF	TGTGCCAGCAGCCCGGGACAGGAAGGGAGAGAGACCCAGTACTTC